Shown below are 28 T cell receptor beta chains from a single sample sequenced in a study of cytomegalovirus exposure and HLA in healthy donors. The PCR employed 60 Vbeta primers together with 13 Jbeta primers. Profiling relied on immunoSEQ multiplex PCR, and the TCRdb table lists in-frame clones only, not all of them. The sample has about 140,000 clones, nearly 80% seen once. The sequencing sample was made of PBMCs. The source is a male donor in good health and CMV-seronegative.

This clone appeared a few times. The chain employs TRBV4-3 and TRBJ1-2; D might be TRBD1 (5 bases). Germline V gene lookup returns CDR1 LGHNA and CDR2 YSLEER. The length of the CDR3 is 13 residues. Trimming stripped 8 bases from V and 3 bases from J, with 13 bases between. The CDR3 protein is CASGSDSYYGYTF. The CDR3 bases are TGCGCCAGCGGATCTGACAGCTACTATGGCTACACCTTC.

The chain employs TRBV5-1 and TRBJ1-3, with TRBD1 identical over 9 bases. CDR3 length equals 14 residues. Trimming cost V 4 bases and J 4 bases; bases outside gene matches: 3. Germline assignment: CDR1 SGHRS and CDR2 YFSETQ. The CDR3 DNA sequence: TGCGCCAGCAGCACTGGGACAGGGGGAAACACCATATATTTT. It codes for CASSTGTGGNTIYF.

The chain joins TRBV5-4 to TRBJ2-3; TRBD1 matches 7 bases. The CDR3 contains 16 residues. Germline V CDR1 and CDR2: SGHNT, YYREEE (reference sequence). Trimming cost V 5 bases and J 6 bases; bases outside gene matches: 15. CDR3 sequence reads: CASRDNRGIFGDTQYF. In DNA, the CDR3 is TGTGCCAGCAGAGATAACAGGGGCATCTTTGGGGATACGCAGTATTTT.

The rearrangement joins TRBV2 to TRBJ1-3; tentative D call: TRBD1 (6 bases). This CDR3 spans 15 amino acids. The V gene lost 6 bases and the J gene lost 5 bases, with 17 bases spanning the gap. CDR1 SNHLY and CDR2 FYNNEI come from the germline V gene. CDR3 protein: CASRGPQGSRNTIYF. The CDR3 coding sequence is TGTGCCAGCAGAGGGCCGCAGGGGAGTAGAAACACCATATATTTT.

The rearrangement links TRBV29-1 to TRBJ2-1; 10 bases are a match to TRBD1. CDR3 length: 16 residues. J was trimmed by 0 bases and V by 6 bases; bases with no gene match: 8. CDR1 is SQVTM, CDR2 ANQGSEA, per germline. The DNA for the CDR3 is TGCAGCGTCGGAGGGACAGGGGATAGCTCCTACAATGAGCAGTTCTTC. This codes for CSVGGTGDSSYNEQFF.

This clone was recorded once. J is TRBJ2-2 and V is TRBV7-2; a possible D gene is TRBD2 (5 bases). There are 13 residues in the CDR3. Germline V gives CDR1 SGHTA, CDR2 FQGNSA. V lost 4 bases and J 6 bases, leaving 9 bases between the germline ends. The CDR3 DNA reads as TGTGCCAGCAGCTCCACCGGGGCCGGGGAGCTGTTTTTT. Translating gives CASSSTGAGELFF.

The V gene is TRBV18, the J gene TRBJ2-2; no clear D. The V end lost 3 bases, the J end lost 4 bases, and 9 bases lay between the germline ends. The CDR3 has 14 amino acids. Germline V CDR1 and CDR2: KGHSH, LQKENI. The CDR3 DNA is TGTGCCAGCTCACCCGGGTCTCGCACCGGGGAGCTGTTTTTT. Protein product: CASSPGSRTGELFF.

The chain has TRBV18 and TRBJ1-2, with a tentative D call TRBD1 (5 bases). The CDR3 totals 14 residues. Trimming took 8 bases from V and 2 from J, leaving 15 bases between them. The germline V gene has CDR1 KGHSH and CDR2 LQKENI. DNA of the CDR3: TGTGCCAGCCACGGGGGATTTGGGAACTATGGCTACACCTTC. Protein product: CASHGGFGNYGYTF. The entire variable domain, with the rest obtained from reference TRBV18 and TRBJ1-2, is as follows: NAGVMQNPRHLVRRRGQEARLRCSPMKGHSHVYWYRQLPEEGLKFMVYLQKENIIDESGMPKERFSAEFPKEGPSILRIQQVVRGDSAAYFCASHGGFGNYGYTFGSGTRLTVV.

This clone was picked up one time. V usage is TRBV2 and J usage is TRBJ2-5; D gene uncertain. This CDR3 is 13 amino acids long. Per germline, CDR1 SNHLY and CDR2 FYNNEI. V gave up 4 bases and J gave up 1 base, with 7 bases separating them. The CDR3: CASSALLQETQYF. The CDR3 DNA reads as TGTGCCAGCAGTGCACTGCTCCAAGAGACCCAGTACTTC. The full variable domain, rest sourced from reference TRBV2 and TRBJ2-5, is EPEVTQTPSHQVTQMGQEVILRCVPISNHLYFYWYRQILGQKVEFLVSFYNNEISEKSEIFDDQFSVERPDGSNFTLKIRSTKLEDSAMYFCASSALLQETQYFGPGTRLLVL.

This clone was counted only a few times. CDR3: CASRGVGTGYGYTF. The DNA for the CDR3 is TGTGCAAGTCGCGGCGTAGGGACAGGGTATGGCTACACCTTC. The chain carries TRBV12-2 and TRBJ1-2; TRBD1, as called in the table, went unchecked against the DNA. TRBV12-2 is a documented pseudogene. This CDR3 is built from 14 residues.

This clone has only a few counts. The CDR3 sequence: CASSPTTTLNTEAFF. CDR3 bases: TGTGCCAGCAGCCCCACAACGACTTTGAACACTGAAGCTTTCTTT. The gene calls are TRBV7-6 and TRBJ1-1, with unresolved D. This CDR3 comprises 15 residues. Trimming took 5 bases from V and 0 from J, leaving 13 bases between them. Germline lookup yields CDR1 SGHVS and CDR2 FNYEAQ.

V usage is TRBV5-1 and J usage is TRBJ1-6; D is uncertain. The CDR3 totals 14 residues. The V end lost 0 bases, the J end lost 7 bases, and 8 bases lay between the germline ends. Germline-derived CDR1 and CDR2 are SGHRS and YFSETQ. CDR3 region: CASSLDPLNSPLHF. CDR3 DNA: TGCGCCAGCAGCTTGGATCCCTTAAATTCACCCCTCCACTTT.

This clone showed up just a few times. The chain recombines TRBV5-6 with TRBJ2-7; D may be TRBD1 (6 bases). The CDR3 has 16 amino acids. V was trimmed by 0 bases and J by 6 bases, leaving 19 bases between them. CDR1 and CDR2 from the germline V gene are SGHDT and YYEEEE. CDR3 in DNA: TGTGCCAGCAGCTTGGACGCAACAGGGATTATGGCCGAGCAGTACTTC. Its translation is CASSLDATGIMAEQYF.

The gene calls are TRBV15 and TRBJ2-3; D possibly corresponds to TRBD1 (5 bases). V lost 0 bases to trimming and J lost 1 base, with 14 bases between them. Germline-derived CDR1 and CDR2 are LNHNV and YYDKDF (reference sequence). The CDR3 runs to 17 residues. The CDR3 spells CATSRDMAGMGTDTQYF. The CDR3 DNA reads TGTGCCACCAGCAGAGATATGGCAGGGATGGGCACAGATACGCAGTATTTT.

The rearrangement links TRBV25-1 to TRBJ1-2, with no clear D. The CDR3 is 13 amino acids. V lost 2 bases and J lost 2, with 6 bases in between. The V gene's germline CDR1 is MGHDK and CDR2 SYGVNS. The CDR3 coding sequence is TGTGCCAGCAGTGAAGAAGAGAACTATGGCTACACCTTC. Translating gives CASSEEENYGYTF.

This clone was observed a single time. V and J are TRBV11-2 and TRBJ1-1; TRBD1 is a possible D gene (5 bases). The CDR3 contains 18 residues. Germline V gene sequence: CDR1 SGHAT, CDR2 FQNNGV. V lost 0 bases, J lost 0 bases, and 17 bases lay in between. CDR3 in amino acids: CASSLDQFREGLNTEAFF. In DNA, the CDR3 is TGTGCCAGCAGCTTAGATCAATTTCGGGAGGGGTTGAACACTGAAGCTTTCTTT.

The chain is built from TRBV6-5 and TRBJ2-1, with 9 bases lining up with TRBD1. Germline lookup yields CDR1 MNHEY and CDR2 SVGAGI. V lost 4 bases and J lost 1; bases outside the gene matches: 2. The CDR3 length is 15 residues. The CDR3: CASSSGTGSYNEQFF. The CDR3, as DNA: TGTGCCAGCAGTTCCGGGACAGGGTCCTACAATGAGCAGTTCTTC.

This clone was seen only a few times. V is TRBV5-1 and J is TRBJ1-6; tentatively, D is TRBD1 (6 bases). CDR1 is SGHRS, CDR2 YFSETQ, per germline. Trimming shortened V by 0 bases and J by 9 bases, and 13 bases separated the two germline ends. The length of the CDR3 is 15 residues. The CDR3 DNA is TGCGCCAGCAGCTTGGAAAGGCAGGGGAGTTCACCCCTCCACTTT. Protein: CASSLERQGSSPLHF.

The chain employs TRBV27 and TRBJ2-1; 11 bases are a match to TRBD2. Germline V gene lookup returns CDR1 MNHEY and CDR2 SMNVEV (reference sequence). The CDR3 is 16 amino acids. V gave up 5 bases and J gave up 3 bases; unmatched junction bases: 6. The CDR3 reads CASSPYSGGVYNEQFF. The CDR3 bases are TGTGCCAGCAGTCCCTATAGCGGGGGGGTCTACAATGAGCAGTTCTTC.

The CDR3 bases are TGTGCCAGCATCTGGGGGGGGAGCTCCTACAATGAGCAGTTCTTC. Protein sequence: CASIWGGSSYNEQFF. The chain couples TRBV7-9 to TRBJ2-1, with TRBD2 identical over 7 bases. Germline V lookup: CDR1 SEHNR, CDR2 FQNEAQ (reference sequence). V lost 7 bases to trimming and J lost 0 bases; unmatched junction nucleotides: 6. CDR3 size: 15 residues.

This clone was counted a few times. The chain links TRBV4-1 to TRBJ2-7; 7 bases are shared with TRBD1. J lost 2 bases, V lost 5 bases, and 12 bases had no gene match. The CDR3 extends over 16 amino acids. CDR1 MGHRA and CDR2 YSYEKL come from the germline V gene. The CDR3 sequence: CASSRHEGAPPYEQYF. The CDR3 region has the DNA TGCGCCAGCAGCAGACACGAGGGGGCCCCTCCCTACGAGCAGTACTTC.

This clone was observed a handful of times. J is TRBJ2-5 and V is TRBV7-2; TRBD2 aligns across 14 bases. Germline V gives CDR1 SGHTA, CDR2 FQGNSA. V shed 5 bases and J 4 bases; nucleotides not matched to a gene: 3. This CDR3 has 15 residues. The CDR3: CASSPGLAGGETQYF. The CDR3 DNA reads as TGTGCCAGCAGCCCAGGACTAGCGGGGGGAGAGACCCAGTACTTC.

The chain has TRBV5-6 and TRBJ2-5, with 7 bases aligning to TRBD2. V shed 3 bases and J 2 bases; nucleotides not matched to a gene: 7. Per the germline V gene, CDR1 is SGHDT and CDR2 is YYEEEE. The CDR3 loop spans 15 amino acids. CDR3 sequence (DNA): TGTGCCAGCAGCTCCCGGAGCGGGGATCAAGAGACCCAGTACTTC. Its translation: CASSSRSGDQETQYF.

The chain employs TRBV30 and TRBJ1-5; a weak D match, TRBD1 (6 bases). In germline, CDR1 is GTSNPN, CDR2 SVGIG (reference sequence). The CDR3 runs 14 residues. The ends were cut back, 3 bases at V and 10 bases at J, with 19 bases in the middle. For the CDR3, the DNA is TGTGCCTGGAGATTAACAGGGTCCGGTGGTCCCCAGCATTTT. This sequence encodes CAWRLTGSGGPQHF.

The sample holds one count of this clone. V is TRBV11-2 and J is TRBJ1-1; TRBD1 aligns across 8 bases. Germline values: CDR1 SGHAT, CDR2 FQNNGV. This CDR3 spans 14 amino acids. Trimming took 6 bases from V and 4 from J; bases not matched to a gene: 7. The CDR3, as DNA: TGTGCCAGCAGGCAGCAGGGGGCGGGCACTGAAGCTTTCTTT. Translating it yields CASRQQGAGTEAFF. The full variable domain, with the rest looked up from reference TRBV11-2 and TRBJ1-1, is EAGVAQSPRYKIIEKRQSVAFWCNPISGHATLYWYQQILGQGPKLLIQFQNNGVVDDSQLPKDRFSAERLKGVDSTLKIQPAKLEDSAVYLCASRQQGAGTEAFFGQGTRLTVV.

The chain carries TRBV7-9 and TRBJ2-7; possibly TRBD1 for D (6 bases). CDR1 and CDR2 from the germline V gene are SEHNR and FQNEAQ (reference sequence). The V and J ends lost 7 bases and 5 bases respectively, with 15 bases between them. There are 13 residues in the CDR3. DNA for the CDR3: TGTGCCAGCACAAGGGACATCGTCAACGAGCAGTACTTC. It yields the protein CASTRDIVNEQYF.

The genes are TRBV7-6 and TRBJ2-5; D gene uncertain. With 1 base removed from V and 0 bases from J, the gap between germline ends came to 6 bases. CDR1 and CDR2 (germline): SGHVS, FNYEAQ. This CDR3 contains 14 residues. CDR3 amino acids: CASSLGPDQETQYF. In DNA form, the CDR3 reads TGTGCCAGCAGCTTAGGCCCAGACCAAGAGACCCAGTACTTC.

The chain is built from TRBV5-1 and TRBJ2-1, with D uncertain. V lost 3 bases and J 11 bases, leaving 9 bases between the germline ends. The germline V gene encodes CDR1 SGHRS and CDR2 YFSETQ. This CDR3 spans 11 amino acids. CDR3 protein: CASSSSVQQFF. The CDR3, as DNA: TGCGCCAGCAGCTCTAGTGTTCAGCAGTTCTTC.